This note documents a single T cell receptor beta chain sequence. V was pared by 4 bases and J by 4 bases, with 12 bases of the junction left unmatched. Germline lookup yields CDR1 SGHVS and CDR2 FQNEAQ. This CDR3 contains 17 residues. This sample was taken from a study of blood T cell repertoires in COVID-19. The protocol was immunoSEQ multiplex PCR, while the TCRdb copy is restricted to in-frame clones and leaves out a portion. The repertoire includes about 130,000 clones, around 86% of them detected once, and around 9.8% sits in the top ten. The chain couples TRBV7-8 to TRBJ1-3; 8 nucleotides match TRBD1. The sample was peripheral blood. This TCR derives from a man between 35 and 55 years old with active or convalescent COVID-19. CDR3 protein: CASSSRSQGARGNTIYF. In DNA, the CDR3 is TGTGCCAGCAGCTCTCGGTCTCAGGGGGCGCGAGGAAACACCATATATTTT.